The clone carrying this T cell receptor beta chain occurred a few times. The antigen remains undetermined. These data are taken from a study of cytotoxic CD8 clonotypes in ibrutinib-treated CLL. Study results and limitations: Clonality was elevated at ibrutinib response and had returned toward baseline at progression. While tracking circulating CD8+ T-cell counts, baseline clonality exceeded that of age-matched healthy donors.

Clones were read by immunoSEQ multiplex PCR, and TCRdb kept only the in-frame ones, dropping some. The data hold fewer than 150,000 clones, with around four fifths observed a single time. Germline loops: CDR1 MNHEY, CDR2 SMNVEV (reference sequence). The CDR3 loop spans 15 amino acids. Deletions cut 2 bases from V and 9 bases from J, with 14 bases between. The rearrangement uses TRBV27 and TRBJ1-6; D is unclear. The receptor was derived from a human donor with chronic lymphocytic leukemia. The sample in question was PBMCs, obtained after 24 months of ibrutinib treatment. CDR3 in amino acids: CASSLGLSRGSPLHF. The CDR3 DNA reads TGTGCCAGCAGTTTAGGACTTAGCCGAGGTTCACCCCTCCACTTT.